What follows are 26 T cell receptor beta chains derived from one specimen sequenced in a study of control samples from healthy donors and cancer patients. Assay: immunoSEQ multiplex PCR; the TCRdb copy retains only in-frame clones and omits some. The sample has 150,000 or so clones; around 94% are singletons. Source material: PBMCs. Receptors were obtained from a man aged 60 to 75 with colorectal cancer.

The chain employs TRBV2 and TRBJ2-3; tentative D call: TRBD1 (6 bases). CDR3 length: 14 amino acids. The V end was cut by 9 bases, the J end by 0 bases, with 13 bases between. The germline V gene encodes CDR1 SNHLY and CDR2 FYNNEI. For the CDR3, the DNA is TGTGCCAGTGGGGGACAACGTAGCACAGATACGCAGTATTTT. This translates into CASGGQRSTDTQYF.

The V gene is TRBV3-1 (or the pseudogene TRBV3-2), the J gene TRBJ2-1; D is possibly TRBD1 (5 bases). This CDR3 has 15 amino acids. Germline CDR1 reads LGHDT; CDR2 reads YNNKEL (reference sequence). The germline V and J ends were trimmed by 0 bases and 5 bases, with 11 bases remaining between them. CDR3 residues: CASSQEPGLDNEQFF. In DNA form, the CDR3 reads TGTGCCAGCAGCCAAGAACCAGGGCTGGACAATGAGCAGTTCTTC.

This chain connects TRBV20-1 to TRBJ2-3; TRBD1 matches 10 bases. This CDR3 is 16 amino acids long. J lost 3 bases, V lost 3 bases, and 9 bases had no gene match. Germline V CDR1 and CDR2: DFQATT, SNEGSKA (reference sequence). The CDR3 here is CSASPSRQGATDTQYF. For the CDR3, the DNA is TGCAGTGCTAGTCCCTCTCGACAGGGGGCAACAGATACGCAGTATTTT.

This clone was seen just once. The chain recombines TRBV7-6 with TRBJ2-5; D tentatively reads TRBD1 or TRBD2 (5 bases each). This CDR3 has 14 residues. Between the trimmed V and J ends, which lost 1 base and 5 bases, there was a span of 11 bases. Germline CDR1 is SGHVS and CDR2 is FNYEAQ. The CDR3 here is CASSLEGRAETQYF. CDR3 nucleotide sequence: TGTGCCAGCAGCTTAGAGGGACGGGCGGAGACCCAGTACTTC.

The chain carries TRBV5-8 and TRBJ2-3; D is uncertain. This CDR3 region has 17 residues. V was clipped by 1 base and J by 2 bases, with 17 bases between them. In germline, CDR1 is SGHTS, CDR2 YDEGEE. The chain's CDR3 is CASSLPVDSSATDTQYF. CDR3 DNA: TGTGCCAGCAGCTTGCCGGTCGACTCTTCGGCCACAGATACGCAGTATTTT.

On this clone itself: An end of the junction does not agree with germline; a read error may underlie this. The chain carries TRBV29-1 and TRBJ2-7; 7 bases map to TRBD1. The CDR3 is 12 residues long. Germline-derived CDR1 and CDR2 are SQVTM and ANQGSEA. The CDR3 protein is CSGGPTWDSLHF. Written as DNA, the CDR3 is TGCAGCGGGGGCCCTACCTGGGACAGTCTACACTTC.

This chain connects TRBV29-1 to TRBJ2-2, with D possibly TRBD2 on 5 matching bases. V dropped 3 bases and J dropped 4 bases, with 15 bases sitting between them. Germline V lookup: CDR1 SQVTM, CDR2 ANQGSEA. The CDR3 runs to 15 residues. This CDR3 is CSVDLLGEATGELFF. The DNA for the CDR3 is TGCAGCGTTGATCTTTTGGGAGAGGCCACCGGGGAGCTGTTTTTT.

The J gene is TRBJ2-5, the V gene TRBV3-1 (or the pseudogene TRBV3-2), with 9 positions matching TRBD1. Trimming removed 0 bases from V and 4 bases from J; junction bases left unmatched: 3. CDR3 length: 15 residues. Germline loops: CDR1 LGHDT, CDR2 YNNKEL (reference sequence). As DNA, the CDR3 is TGTGCCAGCAGCCAAGAGGGGGACAGGGCAGAGACCCAGTACTTC. This encodes CASSQEGDRAETQYF.

The gene calls are TRBV12-3 or TRBV12-4 and TRBJ2-7; no clear D gene. This CDR3 is 12 amino acids long. The V gene lost 5 bases and the J gene lost 3 bases, with 8 bases spanning the gap. The CDR3 sequence: CASSGVLYEQYF. The CDR3, as DNA: TGTGCCAGCAGTGGGGTCCTCTACGAGCAGTACTTC.

V gene TRBV15 combines with J gene TRBJ2-7, with TRBD2 matching 10 bases. The CDR3 has 15 amino acids. Germline CDR1 reads LNHNV; CDR2 reads YYDKDF (reference sequence). With 6 bases clipped from V and 5 bases from J, the junction kept 10 bases outside the gene matches. The CDR3 DNA is TGTGCCACCAGTACCATTCTAGCGGGGGTTCACGAGCAGTACTTC. Amino acid sequence: CATSTILAGVHEQYF.

The chain couples TRBV29-1 to TRBJ2-5; the match to TRBD1 covers 8 bases. The V and J ends lost 4 bases and 2 bases, in that order; junction bases with no gene match: 6. The germline gives CDR1 SQVTM, CDR2 ANQGSEA. The CDR3 runs to 14 residues. The CDR3 is CSVGRTGWQETQYF. In DNA, the CDR3 is TGCAGCGTTGGAAGGACAGGGTGGCAAGAGACCCAGTACTTC.

The V and J genes are TRBV7-2 and TRBJ1-5, with a tentative D call TRBD1 (5 bases). V dropped 1 base and J dropped 0 bases, with 10 bases sitting between them. Germline V lookup: CDR1 SGHTA, CDR2 FQGNSA. This CDR3 has 16 residues. The CDR3 spells CASSLVGGPSNQPQHF. The CDR3 DNA is TGTGCCAGCAGCTTAGTTGGGGGACCTAGCAATCAGCCCCAGCATTTT.

CDR3 loop: CASSFTGDSYGYTF. The CDR3 coding sequence is TGTGCCAGCAGTTTTACGGGGGACTCCTATGGCTACACCTTC. The gene calls are TRBV27 and TRBJ1-2; D might be TRBD1 (5 bases). This CDR3 is built from 14 residues. Trimming left V 3 bases short and J 4 bases short, with 12 bases between. Germline values: CDR1 MNHEY, CDR2 SMNVEV (reference sequence).

The chain is built from TRBV10-3 and TRBJ2-7; TRBD1 matches 11 bases. The junction had 4 bases not matched to a gene; V was cut back by 5 bases and J by 4 bases. CDR1 and CDR2 from the germline V gene are ENHRY and SYGVKD. The CDR3 loop spans 14 amino acids. CDR3 residues: CAISQGQGAYEQYF. CDR3 DNA sequence: TGTGCCATCAGTCAAGGACAGGGGGCTTACGAGCAGTACTTC.

V usage is TRBV27 and J usage is TRBJ2-7; possible D gene TRBD1, 6 bases. Trimming took off 5 bases at V and 0 bases at J, with 17 bases between the two ends. CDR1 and CDR2 (germline): MNHEY, SMNVEV (reference sequence). CDR3 length: 16 residues. CDR3 amino acids: CASSPSSGTLSYEQYF. The CDR3 region has the DNA TGTGCCAGCAGTCCATCCTCCGGGACACTCTCCTACGAGCAGTACTTC.

This chain uses TRBV30 with TRBJ1-2, with D unresolved. Germline lookup yields CDR1 GTSNPN and CDR2 SVGIG (reference sequence). V lost 1 base to trimming and J lost 12 bases, with 9 bases between them. This CDR3 has 10 residues. CDR3 residues: CAWSGPRHTF. In nucleotides, the CDR3 is TGTGCCTGGAGTGGCCCCCGGCACACCTTC.

This chain links TRBV6-5 with TRBJ2-7; 8 bases align to TRBD2. The CDR3 is 15 amino acids. Germline CDR1 and CDR2: MNHEY and SVGAGI. V dropped 6 bases and J dropped 0; count of bases not matched to a gene: 7. The CDR3 sequence: CASRATGGSSYEQYF. The CDR3 DNA reads TGTGCCAGCAGGGCCACGGGGGGGAGCTCCTACGAGCAGTACTTC.

The chain employs TRBV5-1 and TRBJ2-3; possible D gene TRBD1, 6 bases. The germline gives CDR1 SGHRS, CDR2 YFSETQ. V was trimmed by 0 bases and J by 1 base, leaving 9 bases between them. CDR3 length: 15 residues. CDR3 nucleotides: TGCGCCAGCAGCTTGGGGGGGCCCGGCACAGATACGCAGTATTTT. Amino acid sequence: CASSLGGPGTDTQYF.

This clone was detected once. V usage is TRBV6-5 and J usage is TRBJ1-1; possibly TRBD1 for D (6 bases). CDR3 length: 13 amino acids. Germline V CDR1 and CDR2: MNHEY, SVGAGI. V lost 7 bases to trimming and J lost 1 base, with 10 bases between them. The CDR3 bases are TGTGCCAGCACCCGGACAGAGAACACTGAAGCTTTCTTT. It translates to CASTRTENTEAFF.

The chain joins TRBV3-1 (or the pseudogene TRBV3-2) to TRBJ1-3, with D uncertain. Trimming shortened V by 1 base and J by 0 bases, and 7 bases separated the two germline ends. Germline CDR1 reads LGHDT; CDR2 reads YNNKEL (reference sequence). This CDR3 spans 15 amino acids. This chain's CDR3 is CASSQGHFSGNTIYF. The CDR3 coding sequence is TGTGCCAGCAGCCAAGGGCATTTCTCTGGAAACACCATATATTTT.

This chain links TRBV30 with TRBJ1-2; D is undetermined. The CDR3 has 13 residues. Between the trimmed V and J ends, which lost 0 bases and 7 bases, there was a span of 12 bases. The V gene's germline CDR1 is GTSNPN and CDR2 SVGIG (reference sequence). CDR3 nucleotide sequence: TGTGCCTGGAGTGTGCGAAGGGTCGGTGGCTACACCTTC. It is translated as CAWSVRRVGGYTF.

The sample holds a few counts of this clone. The rearrangement links TRBV7-9 to TRBJ2-7; D is possibly TRBD2 (7 bases). V was clipped by 0 bases and J by 7 bases, with 13 bases between them. This CDR3 is built from 14 residues. CDR1 is SEHNR, CDR2 FQNEAQ, per germline (reference sequence). The DNA for the CDR3 is TGTGCCAGCAGCTTAGCGGGGGGGCCTCGGGAGCAGTACTTC. Amino acid sequence: CASSLAGGPREQYF.

The V and J genes are TRBV5-1 and TRBJ2-3, with D possibly matching TRBD1 (6 bases). V dropped 6 bases and J dropped 3 bases, with 17 bases sitting between them. CDR3 length equals 15 residues. Germline V gene data show CDR1 as SGHRS and CDR2 as YFSETQ. CDR3 in amino acids: CASTPTGTRTDTQYF. CDR3 nucleotides: TGCGCCAGCACTCCTACAGGGACACGGACAGATACGCAGTATTTT.

The CDR3: CASSEYRGQETQYF. The CDR3 DNA is TGTGCCAGCAGTGAATACAGGGGGCAAGAGACCCAGTACTTC. The chain employs TRBV25-1 and TRBJ2-5; TRBD1 matches at 7 bases. Losses at the gene ends were 0 bases for V and 2 bases for J; bases not matched to a gene: 0. This CDR3 comprises 14 residues. Germline V gene sequence: CDR1 MGHDK, CDR2 SYGVNS.

The chain couples TRBV24-1 to TRBJ2-3; 10 bases fit TRBD2. The CDR3 contains 20 residues. Trimming removed 1 base from V and 3 bases from J; junction bases left unmatched: 15. Germline values: CDR1 KGHDR, CDR2 SFDVKD. The CDR3 spells CATSDLKLAGAEVGTDTQYF. CDR3 bases: TGTGCCACCAGTGATTTAAAGCTAGCGGGGGCGGAGGTAGGGACAGATACGCAGTATTTT.

The genes are TRBV5-1 and TRBJ2-1; a weak D match, TRBD1 (6 bases). Trimming took 2 bases from V and 7 from J, leaving 13 bases between them. This CDR3 contains 14 residues. CDR1 SGHRS and CDR2 YFSETQ come from the germline V gene. DNA for the CDR3: TGCGCCAGCAGCTTAGGACAGTCGGTGAATGAGCAGTTCTTC. Its translation: CASSLGQSVNEQFF.